This T cell receptor (beta chain) is drawn from a study of cytomegalovirus exposure and HLA in healthy donors. Across the study: A data release that came early held tens of millions of unique TCRs from HLA-typed donors. The study, taken as a whole, reports: Cytomegalovirus association was assigned to about 150 TCR beta chains. The sole available immune exposure information was CMV serostatus.

The CDR3 contains 12 residues. V lost 6 bases to trimming and J lost 5 bases, with 8 bases between them. Germline CDR1 SNHLY, CDR2 FYNNEI. PCR involved 60 Vbeta and 13 Jbeta primers. Only in-frame clones appear in the TCRdb table, and some are missing; sequencing was by immunoSEQ multiplex PCR. The data contain about 95,000 clones, about four fifths of them singletons. As concerns this clone: The target antigen is unknown.

The chain carries TRBV2 and TRBJ2-1; a possible D gene is TRBD1 (6 bases). Sequenced material: PBMCs. This sequence was found in a woman aged 35 to 49 in good health and CMV-seropositive. CDR3: CASRGQHNEQFF. The CDR3 DNA follows: TGTGCCAGCAGAGGACAGCACAATGAGCAGTTCTTC.